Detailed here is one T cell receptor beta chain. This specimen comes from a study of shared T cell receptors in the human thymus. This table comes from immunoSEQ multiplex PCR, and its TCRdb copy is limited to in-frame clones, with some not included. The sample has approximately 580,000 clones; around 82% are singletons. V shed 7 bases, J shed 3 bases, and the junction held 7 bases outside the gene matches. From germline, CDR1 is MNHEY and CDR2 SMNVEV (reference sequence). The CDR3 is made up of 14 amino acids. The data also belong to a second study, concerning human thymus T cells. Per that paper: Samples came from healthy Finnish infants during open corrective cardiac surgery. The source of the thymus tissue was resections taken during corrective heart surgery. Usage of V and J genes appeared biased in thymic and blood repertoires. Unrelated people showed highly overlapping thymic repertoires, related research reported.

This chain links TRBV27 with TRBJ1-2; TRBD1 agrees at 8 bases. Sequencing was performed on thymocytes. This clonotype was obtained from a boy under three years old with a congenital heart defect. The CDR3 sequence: CASTSLQGDYGYTF. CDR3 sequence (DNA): TGTGCCAGCACCTCACTACAGGGGGACTATGGCTACACCTTC.